This T cell receptor (beta chain) emerged from a study of T cell responses to AZD1222 COVID-19 vaccine. Regarding the study as a whole: Among AZD1222 vaccinees, only six were seropositive at baseline. Receipt of two AZD1222 doses was followed by a rise in Spike-specific TCR breadth and depth. Reports say nearly half of spike-specific TCRs go after unmutated variant regions.

This clone showed up just once. Its antigen is not known. The protocol was immunoSEQ multiplex PCR, while the TCRdb copy is restricted to in-frame clones and leaves out a portion. Of 150,000 to 180,000 clones listed, about 87% are singletons. This TCR was sampled from an adult who received the AZD1222 COVID-19 vaccine. Specimen: peripheral blood, collected 28 days after the second AZD1222 dose.

For the CDR3, the DNA is TGTGCCAGCAGCGTTGGTGGACTAGCGGGCTCGGTAGAGCAGTACTTC. Protein: CASSVGGLAGSVEQYF. V and J are TRBV5-4 and TRBJ2-7; 11 bases line up with TRBD2. Per germline, CDR1 SGHNT and CDR2 YYREEE (reference sequence). There are 16 residues in the CDR3. Unmatched junction bases numbered 13, after V lost 4 bases and J lost 7 bases.